This T cell receptor (beta chain) comes out of a study of T-cell memory formation after mild COVID-19. Study conclusions and caveats: Most CD4+ clones that shrank were in CM and EM, while CD8+ ones turned up in EMRA.

About this clonotype itself: Its target is not known.

This CDR3 region has 16 residues. The ends were cut back, 0 bases at V and 2 bases at J, with 11 bases in the middle. Per germline, CDR1 SGHRS and CDR2 YFSETQ. Employing constant-segment primers, 5'RACE generated TCR alpha and TCR beta cDNA libraries bearing sample barcodes and UMIs. Each CDR3 protein is one row after TCRdb ran MiXCR on the 5' RACE reads. The sample gives approximately 580,000 distinct CDR3 sequences, 20% of which show up once; approximately 12% is in the top ten. This TCR derives from an adult woman who had mild COVID-19 (a few samples of this study predate the infection). Cell type and time point are not known. V is TRBV5-1 and J is TRBJ2-2; TRBD2 is a possible D gene (6 bases). The specimen sequenced was PBMCs or a T cell subset sorted from them (not recorded which). CDR3 amino acids: CASSLVPGLNTGELFF. The CDR3 DNA reads as TGCGCCAGCAGCTTGGTTCCGGGACTTAACACCGGGGAGCTGTTTTTT.